The 6 T cell receptor beta chains below all came from one sample that was sequenced in a study of T cell changes during pregnancy in multiple sclerosis. Here immunoSEQ multiplex PCR was the method, and the copy in TCRdb shows in-frame clones only, minus some. The repertoire includes about 79,000 clones, 80% to 95% of them detected once, and around 0.75% sits in the top ten. Sample: peripheral blood, taken in the second trimester of pregnancy. The receptors stem from a female donor in good health, enrolled as a control in a pregnancy study.

The V call is TRBV6-4, the J call TRBJ2-3, with 9 bases matching TRBD2. Trimming at V came to 2 bases and at J to 4 bases, leaving 4 bases not matched to a gene. CDR1 and CDR2 from the germline V gene are MRHNA and SNTAGT. This CDR3 contains 15 residues. DNA of the CDR3: TGTGCCAGCAGTGACAGGGCGGGGGGGCCAGATACGCAGTATTTT. Translation gives CASSDRAGGPDTQYF.

The chain recombines TRBV11-2 with TRBJ2-3; D not resolved. The CDR3 extends over 12 amino acids. Germline values: CDR1 SGHAT, CDR2 FQNNGV. With 4 bases removed from V and 1 base from J, the gap between germline ends came to 3 bases. CDR3 residues: CASSSGTDTQYF. In DNA, the CDR3 is TGTGCCAGCAGCTCTGGCACAGATACGCAGTATTTT.

The gene calls are TRBV7-9 and TRBJ1-4; 10 nucleotides align to TRBD1. Germline loops: CDR1 SEHNR, CDR2 FQNEAQ (reference sequence). This CDR3 region has 15 residues. The V segment lost 5 bases and the J segment 6 bases; nucleotides outside the gene matches: 6. The CDR3 loop reads CASSPPGTGDEKLFF. For the CDR3, the DNA is TGTGCCAGCAGCCCCCCCGGGACAGGGGATGAAAAACTGTTTTTT. Based on the CDR3 plus reference TRBV7-9 and TRBJ1-4, the full variable domain is DTGVSQNPRHKITKRGQNVTFRCDPISEHNRLYWYRQTLGQGPEFLTYFQNEAQLEKSRLLSDRFSAERPKGSFSTLEIQRTEQGDSAMYLCASSPPGTGDEKLFFGSGTQLSVL.

The gene calls are TRBV18 and TRBJ1-1; perhaps TRBD1 as D (6 bases). The CDR3 consists of 14 residues. The germline V and J ends were trimmed by 1 base and 4 bases, with 10 bases remaining between them. Germline V gives CDR1 KGHSH, CDR2 LQKENI. In DNA form, the CDR3 reads TGTGCCAGCTCACCACAATCACAGGGCACTGAAGCTTTCTTT. Translating it yields CASSPQSQGTEAFF.

The chain recombines TRBV9 with TRBJ2-3; D perhaps matches TRBD2 (5 bases). The CDR3 runs 15 residues. The germline CDR1 and CDR2 sequences are SGDLS and YYNGEE. Between the trimmed V and J ends, which lost 3 bases and 3 bases, there was a span of 14 bases. For the CDR3, the DNA is TGTGCCAGCAGCGAGACGTCGCGCGGGACAGATACGCAGTATTTT. Its protein product is CASSETSRGTDTQYF.

This chain links TRBV5-1 with TRBJ2-7, with D perhaps matching TRBD1 (5 bases). The CDR3 consists of 15 residues. Trimming left V 0 bases short and J 2 bases short, with 12 bases between. Germline lookup yields CDR1 SGHRS and CDR2 YFSETQ. CDR3 residues: CASSLGQLLTYEQYF. The CDR3 bases are TGCGCCAGCAGCTTGGGACAGTTACTAACCTACGAGCAGTACTTC.